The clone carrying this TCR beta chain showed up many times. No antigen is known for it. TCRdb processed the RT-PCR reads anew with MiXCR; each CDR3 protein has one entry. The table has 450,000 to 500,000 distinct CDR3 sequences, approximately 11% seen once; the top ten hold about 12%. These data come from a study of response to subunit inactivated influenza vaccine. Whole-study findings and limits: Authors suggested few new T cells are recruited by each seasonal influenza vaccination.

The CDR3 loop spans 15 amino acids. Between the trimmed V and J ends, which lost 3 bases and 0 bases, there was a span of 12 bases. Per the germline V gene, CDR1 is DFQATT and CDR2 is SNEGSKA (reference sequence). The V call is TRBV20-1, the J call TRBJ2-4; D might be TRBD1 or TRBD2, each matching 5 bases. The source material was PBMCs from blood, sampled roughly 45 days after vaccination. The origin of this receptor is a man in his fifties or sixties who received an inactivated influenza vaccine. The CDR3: CSASDGALAKNIQYF. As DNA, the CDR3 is TGCAGTGCTAGTGACGGGGCTCTAGCCAAAAACATTCAGTACTTC.